A selection of T cell receptor beta chains follows, all from one sample in a study of blood T cell repertoires in COVID-19. Libraries were prepared by immunoSEQ multiplex PCR; TCRdb keeps only in-frame clonotypes and omits some of them. The sample records about 260,000 clones, more than 80% being singletons. The source material was PBMCs or T cells enriched from blood (not recorded which). The receptor set was obtained from a middle-aged man who had been exposed to COVID-19. The CDR3 runs from the conserved cysteine through the conserved F or W. D genes are given only for firm matches.

>TRBJ1-2|TRBD1|15|TRBV10-3
CAIGQAGRSNYGYTF
>TRBJ2-5|TRBD2|16|TRBV10-3
CAISEPQRGGRETQYF
>TRBJ2-2|.|17|TRBV19
CASTPGPRDYWTGELFF
>TRBJ1-2|TRBD1|14|TRBV19
CASSMDRGYYGYTF
>TRBJ2-5|TRBD1|17|TRBV11-3
CASSLISWDRSQETQYF
>TRBJ1-2|.|13|TRBV3-1/TRBV3-2
CASTYNSGDGYTF
>TRBJ1-1|.|14|TRBV5-8
CASSLAGRGLRAFF
>TRBJ2-5|.|11|TRBV12-3/TRBV12-4
CASTTGGTQYF
>TRBJ1-1|.|15|TRBV5-1
CASSLGHRVNTEAFF
>TRBJ2-5|.|16|TRBV28
CASSRRTVGFRETQYF
>TRBJ2-1|TRBD1|11|TRBV25-1
CASITGGEQFF
>TRBJ1-3|.|15|TRBV5-6
CASSLGSPSGNTIYF
>TRBJ2-1|TRBD2|15|TRBV24-1
CATSEASGAYNEQFF
>TRBJ2-5|TRBD2|17|TRBV5-8
CASSPEKTSIGQETQYF
>TRBJ2-7|.|20|TRBV18
CASSPSRSGVGAGSFYEQYF
>TRBJ2-5|TRBD1|20|TRBV11-3
CASSLGAGRGPRYQQETQYF
>TRBJ2-7|.|14|TRBV30
CAWMSGRGSYEQYF
>TRBJ1-6|.|12|TRBV27
CASSMTGSPLHF
>TRBJ2-1|TRBD2|15|TRBV9
CASSVLVAGGNEQFF
>TRBJ2-3|TRBD2|18|TRBV5-1
CASSRTSGGAIGTDTQYF
>TRBJ1-5|TRBD1|17|TRBV5-1
CASSPGTGNFGAQPQHF
>TRBJ2-1|.|15|TRBV10-3
CAISERQGGYNEQFF
>TRBJ1-1|TRBD1|14|TRBV29-1
CSAPGQPMNTEAFF
>TRBJ1-1|TRBD1|13|TRBV28
CASSPGGWTEAFF
>TRBJ2-7|TRBD1|13|TRBV5-4
CASSTDRGYEQYF
>TRBJ2-1|TRBD1|16|TRBV19
CASTIGGAELYNEQFF
>TRBJ1-3|.|16|TRBV18
CASSPYDGGQGNTIYF
>TRBJ1-2|.|15|TRBV5-1
CASSWNLRGNGGYTF
>TRBJ1-2|.|13|TRBV27
CASSLGEFYGYTF
>TRBJ1-1|TRBD1|13|TRBV7-3
CASSPGTGAGAFF
>TRBJ2-1|TRBD1|15|TRBV7-3
CASSLNPRQGNEQFF
>TRBJ1-3|.|15|TRBV10-1
CASSESGSSGNTIYF
>TRBJ1-1|.|14|TRBV2
CAGQAGAWNTEAFF
>TRBJ1-5|.|12|TRBV28
CASSPRVRPQHF
>TRBJ2-1|.|13|TRBV11-2
CASSLGGLPRTFF
>TRBJ2-5|TRBD2|13|TRBV27
CASAHGRVETQYF
>TRBJ1-2|TRBD1|16|TRBV7-9
CASSLVIPGQGVGYTF
>TRBJ1-2|.|11|TRBV20-1
CSARDSYGYTF
>TRBJ2-1|.|17|TRBV15
CATKIWRRGDERNEQFF
>TRBJ1-6|.|16|TRBV10-1
CASSEPRLCLNSPLHF
>TRBJ1-6|.|15|TRBV7-9
CASSPSGNYNSPLHF
>TRBJ1-5|TRBD1|14|TRBV7-9
CASSLTGDNQPQHF